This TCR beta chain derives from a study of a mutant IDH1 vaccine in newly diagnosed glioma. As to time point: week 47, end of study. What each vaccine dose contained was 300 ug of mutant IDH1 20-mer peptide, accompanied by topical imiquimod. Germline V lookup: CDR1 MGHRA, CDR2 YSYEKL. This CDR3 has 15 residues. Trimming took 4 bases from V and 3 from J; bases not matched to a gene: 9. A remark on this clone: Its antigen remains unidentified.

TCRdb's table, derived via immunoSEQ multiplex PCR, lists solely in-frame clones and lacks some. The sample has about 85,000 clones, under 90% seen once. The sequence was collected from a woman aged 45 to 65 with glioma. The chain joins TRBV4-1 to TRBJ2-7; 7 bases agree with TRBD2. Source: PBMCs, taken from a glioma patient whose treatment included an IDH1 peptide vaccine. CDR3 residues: CASSPGGSASYEQYF. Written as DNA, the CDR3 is TGCGCCAGCAGCCCGGGGGGTAGCGCGAGCTACGAGCAGTACTTC.